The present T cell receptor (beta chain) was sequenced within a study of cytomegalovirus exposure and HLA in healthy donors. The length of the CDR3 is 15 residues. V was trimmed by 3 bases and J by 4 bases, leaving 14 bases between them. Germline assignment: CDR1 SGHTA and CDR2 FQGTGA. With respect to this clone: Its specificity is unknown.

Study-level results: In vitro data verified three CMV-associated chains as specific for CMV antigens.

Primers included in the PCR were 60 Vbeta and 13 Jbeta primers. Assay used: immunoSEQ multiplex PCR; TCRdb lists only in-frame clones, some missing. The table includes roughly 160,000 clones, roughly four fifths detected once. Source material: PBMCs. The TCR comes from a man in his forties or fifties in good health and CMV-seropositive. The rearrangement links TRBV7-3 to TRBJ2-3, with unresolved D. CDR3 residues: CASSFGFAGADTQYF. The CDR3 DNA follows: TGTGCCAGCAGCTTCGGCTTCGCCGGAGCAGATACGCAGTATTTT.